The sequence of this T cell receptor (beta chain) was determined in a study of T cell responses to AZD1222 COVID-19 vaccine. Regarding the study as a whole: Once two AZD1222 doses were given, Spike-specific TCR breadth and depth went up. Among the donors, most were white British and more were female, and clonal diversity was possibly underestimated.

Clones were read by immunoSEQ multiplex PCR, and TCRdb kept only the in-frame ones, dropping some. Among 150,000 to 200,000 clones listed, 75% to 90% were seen once. With regard to this clone: Its antigen is unidentified.

Germline CDR1 and CDR2: SGHTA and FQGNSA. V dropped 5 bases and J dropped 6 bases, with 16 bases sitting between them. This CDR3 is built from 15 residues. The chain is built from TRBV7-2 and TRBJ1-4; tentative D call: TRBD1 (5 bases). The sequencing used peripheral blood, collected 28 days after the second dose of the MenACWY control vaccine. This receptor was identified in an adult who received the MenACWY meningococcal vaccine as a control. The CDR3 sequence: CASSGESGGDEKLFF. Here the CDR3 DNA reads TGTGCCAGCAGCGGAGAATCGGGGGGAGATGAAAAACTGTTTTTT.